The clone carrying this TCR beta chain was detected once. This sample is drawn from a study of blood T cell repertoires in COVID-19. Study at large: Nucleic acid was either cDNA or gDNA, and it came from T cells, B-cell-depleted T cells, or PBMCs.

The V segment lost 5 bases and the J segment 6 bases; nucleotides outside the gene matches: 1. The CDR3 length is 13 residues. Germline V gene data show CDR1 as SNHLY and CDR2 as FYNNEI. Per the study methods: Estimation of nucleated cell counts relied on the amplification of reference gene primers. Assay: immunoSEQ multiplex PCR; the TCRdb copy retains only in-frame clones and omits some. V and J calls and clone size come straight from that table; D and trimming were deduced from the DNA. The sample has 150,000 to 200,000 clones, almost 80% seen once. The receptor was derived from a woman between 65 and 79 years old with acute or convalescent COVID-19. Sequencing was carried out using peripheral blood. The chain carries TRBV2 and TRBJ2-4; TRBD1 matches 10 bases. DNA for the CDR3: TGTGCCAGCAGTCGACAGGGGGCAAACATTCAGTACTTC. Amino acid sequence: CASSRQGANIQYF.